The rows below give T cell receptor beta chains drawn from one sample of a study of T cells after somatic rescue of genetic block. TCRdb keeps only in-frame clones here, not all; method: immunoSEQ multiplex PCR. The sample records 85,000 to 100,000 clones, over 80% being singletons. Sequenced input: peripheral blood mononuclear cells (PBMCs). The receptors shown here come from a woman aged 18-35 years. Each CDR3 is given without its conserved first and last residue.

>TRBJ2-1|TRBV6-5
ASRRWNEQF
>TRBJ2-7|TRBV5-4
ASSFHRGPYEQY
>TRBJ2-1|TRBV5-4
ASSLGSGLATNNEQF
>TRBJ2-2|TRBV7-9
ASSLIPDRGRGTGELF
>TRBJ1-3|TRBV28
ASSLSRLGNTIY
>TRBJ2-1|TRBV11-2
ASSELPGLARYNEQF
>TRBJ1-2|TRBV14
ASSQDPGFGGYT
>TRBJ2-5|TRBV5-6
ASSPSGTQY
>TRBJ2-1|TRBV7-9
ASSSYSGLVNEQF
>TRBJ2-3|TRBV5-1
ASSSDTLAGRLDTQY
>TRBJ2-2|TRBV7-9
ASSLPGELF
>TRBJ2-1|TRBV19
ASSIGGNSYNEQF
>TRBJ2-7|TRBV5-1
ASSLDPDRREQY
>TRBJ2-5|TRBV10-3
AISESAQGDGRWTQY
>TRBJ2-7|TRBV7-9
ASSQREKNEQY
>TRBJ2-5|TRBV7-2
ASSSAGGRGQETQY
>TRBJ2-7|TRBV9
ASSEGPMPGSSYEQY
>TRBJ1-1|TRBV2
ASSEKRPGQGPNTEAF
>TRBJ1-4|TRBV6-1
ASSDPTATNEKLF
>TRBJ2-5|TRBV10-3
AISGEETQY
>TRBJ2-2|TRBV6-6
ASTLAQNTGELF
>TRBJ2-2|TRBV5-1
ASSPSGTGGTGELF
>TRBJ2-1|TRBV5-4
ASRPSGRSYNEQF
>TRBJ2-5|TRBV5-6
ASSLEGVETQY
>TRBJ2-4|TRBV10-3
AISMDRGDIQY